This note documents a single TCR beta chain sequence. Its antigen is still unknown. These data are taken from a study of regulatory T cells in long-lasting Graves disease. On the study more broadly: Patients met the persistent Graves' disease definition after over 5 years of antithyroid drugs with positive TSH receptor antibodies. Study-wide results and limits: Among persistent patients, a larger number of public clonotypes were shared (over 2,500) than among newly diagnosed patients (roughly 1,000). Persistent disease preferred TRBV28, TRBJ1-2 and TRBJ2-5; new disease, TRBV20-1 and TRBJ2-1.

Libraries of TCR beta came from iRepertoire HTBI primers plus Arm-PCR of CDR3 regions. Authors' data handling: About 60 TRBV and about 14 TRBJ segments were identified across samples. Via MiXCR, TCRdb re-called the multiplex PCR reads, giving one row per CDR3 protein. The V and J calls were determined by TCRdb, not by the authors. This table has about 660,000 distinct CDR3 sequences, 30% appearing once. Time point of the sample: persistent/refractory GD, antithyroid drugs over 5 years with positive TRAb. From RNA extracted from PBMCs, the TCR library was made. The CDR3 contains 15 residues. The germline V and J ends were trimmed by 5 bases and 3 bases, with 17 bases remaining between them. CDR1 SGHRS and CDR2 YFSETQ come from the germline V gene.

The source material was peripheral blood mononuclear cells (PBMCs), sampled when the disease was refractory, from a patient treated with antithyroid drugs. The clonotype comes from a female donor with Graves disease. The chain is built from TRBV5-1 and TRBJ1-2; D is possibly TRBD1 (6 bases). Here the CDR3 reads CASRSERAGDYGYTF. CDR3 in DNA: TGCGCCAGCAGGTCGGAGAGGGCAGGGGACTATGGCTACACCTTC.